The 28 T cell receptor beta chains listed next were all sequenced from one sample in a study of blood T cell repertoires in COVID-19. Method: immunoSEQ multiplex PCR; TCRdb's copy keeps in-frame clones and lacks some. The sample lists around 77,000 clones; under 95% were seen once. The sequencing sample was made of peripheral blood. The receptors shown here come from a woman between 55 and 75 years old with active COVID-19.

The chain is built from TRBV30 and TRBJ2-2; D may be TRBD1 (6 bases). The V end was cut by 0 bases, the J end by 5 bases, with 13 bases between. The CDR3 extends over 15 amino acids. CDR1 GTSNPN and CDR2 SVGIG come from the germline V gene (reference sequence). CDR3 bases: TGTGCCTGGAGTGTACTGGGGGCTGGAACCGGGGAGCTGTTTTTT. This encodes CAWSVLGAGTGELFF.

The chain employs TRBV11-1 and TRBJ2-7, with a weak D call TRBD2 (6 bases). The CDR3 contains 16 residues. Germline CDR1 and CDR2: SGHAT and FQDESV (reference sequence). With 4 bases removed from V and 0 bases from J, the gap between germline ends came to 16 bases. The CDR3 here is CASSSAGGASSYEQYF. The CDR3 bases are TGTGCCAGCAGCTCAGCCGGCGGGGCCAGCTCCTACGAGCAGTACTTC. The full variable domain, with the rest looked up from reference TRBV11-1 and TRBJ2-7, is EAEVAQSPRYKITEKSQAVAFWCDPISGHATLYWYRQILGQGPELLVQFQDESVVDDSQLPKDRFSAERLKGVDSTLKIQPAELGDSAMYLCASSSAGGASSYEQYFGPGTRLTVT.

This chain uses TRBV10-3 with TRBJ2-1, with a tentative D call TRBD1 (6 bases). The V gene's germline CDR1 is ENHRY and CDR2 SYGVKD. V lost 6 bases to trimming and J lost 11 bases, with 11 bases between them. The CDR3 consists of 11 residues. The CDR3 is CAISPQGQQFF. In nucleotides, the CDR3 is TGTGCCATCAGCCCACAGGGCCAGCAGTTCTTC.

The table lists this clone with a few counts. V usage is TRBV5-1 and J usage is TRBJ1-5, with D perhaps TRBD1 (6 bases). This CDR3 region has 15 residues. The V and J ends lost 4 bases and 3 bases respectively, with 14 bases between them. Germline-derived CDR1 and CDR2 are SGHRS and YFSETQ. The CDR3, as DNA: TGCGCCAGCAGCCGTCTAGGGGGTTCCAATCAGCCCCAGCATTTT. Its translation: CASSRLGGSNQPQHF.

In its sample, this clone was seen once. The rearrangement uses TRBV19 and TRBJ2-1, with 13 bases lining up with TRBD2. The germline gives CDR1 LNHDA, CDR2 SQIVND (reference sequence). CDR3 length: 17 residues. Germline trimming cut 3 bases from V and 8 bases from J; bases unmatched to any gene: 10. The DNA for the CDR3 is TGTGCCAGTAGTATGTCCCCGGGACTAGCGGGATTAGATGAGCAGTTCTTC. It codes for CASSMSPGLAGLDEQFF.

The rearrangement links TRBV28 to TRBJ2-3, with a tentative D call TRBD1 (5 bases). V was trimmed by 7 bases and J by 6 bases, leaving 8 bases between them. Looked up from germline, CDR1 is MDHEN and CDR2 is SYDVKM. The CDR3 sequence is 11 residues long. The CDR3 region is CASTNRDTQYF. DNA for the CDR3: TGTGCCAGCACCAACAGGGATACGCAGTATTTT.

The rearrangement joins TRBV3-1 (or the pseudogene TRBV3-2) to TRBJ1-3; D possibly corresponds to TRBD1 (5 bases). The CDR3 covers 17 residues. Germline V CDR1 and CDR2: LGHDT, YNNKEL (reference sequence). The V gene lost 2 bases and the J gene lost 2 bases, with 16 bases spanning the gap. CDR3 loop: CASSQRQSSFTGNTIYF. The CDR3 coding sequence is TGTGCCAGCAGCCAAAGACAGTCGAGCTTCACTGGAAACACCATATATTTT.

The rearrangement links TRBV6-4 to TRBJ1-1, with D possibly being TRBD1 (5 bases). This CDR3 has 14 residues. Trimming took 6 bases from V and 5 from J, leaving 16 bases between them. Germline V gives CDR1 MRHNA, CDR2 SNTAGT. The CDR3 DNA follows: TGTGCCAGCAGCGAAATCTCGGGGGGGACTGAAGCTTTCTTT. It specifies CASSEISGGTEAFF.

The chain couples TRBV7-9 to TRBJ2-5; 7 bases agree with TRBD2. The germline V gene encodes CDR1 SEHNR and CDR2 FQNEAQ (reference sequence). The CDR3 is made up of 15 amino acids. V gave up 3 bases and J gave up 5 bases; unmatched junction bases: 9. The CDR3 loop reads CASSLTHGRGETQYF. The CDR3 nucleotides read TGTGCCAGCAGCTTGACCCATGGGAGGGGTGAGACCCAGTACTTC.

The V call is TRBV28, the J call TRBJ2-5; a weak D match, TRBD2 (5 bases). This CDR3 spans 16 amino acids. Germline values: CDR1 MDHEN, CDR2 SYDVKM. Trimming removed 5 bases from V and 5 bases from J, with 21 bases in between. The CDR3 DNA reads TGTGCCAGCAGTACGCAGCACGGGAATATTAGGGAGACCCAGTACTTC. Translated: CASSTQHGNIRETQYF.

This chain uses TRBV19 with TRBJ1-1; D possibly corresponds to TRBD1 (5 bases). The CDR3 sequence is 14 residues long. From germline, CDR1 is LNHDA and CDR2 SQIVND (reference sequence). V dropped 6 bases and J dropped 3 bases, with 14 bases sitting between them. The CDR3 sequence is CASSPGRGDTEAFF. The CDR3 nucleotides are TGTGCCAGTAGCCCAGGACGGGGGGACACTGAAGCTTTCTTT.

This chain uses TRBV7-9 with TRBJ2-3, with TRBD1 matching over 7 bases. The CDR3 length is 15 residues. In germline, CDR1 is SEHNR, CDR2 FQNEAQ (reference sequence). J gave up 6 bases and V 0 bases, and 6 bases lay outside the gene matches. Written as DNA, the CDR3 is TGTGCCAGCAGCTTAGCGAGGGGGCTGTCGGATACGCAGTATTTT. It encodes CASSLARGLSDTQYF.

This chain joins TRBV27 and TRBJ1-4; 8 positions agree with TRBD1. CDR1 is MNHEY and CDR2 is SMNVEV in the germline V gene (reference sequence). The V gene end was trimmed by 5 bases and the J gene end by 7 bases; junction bases not matched to a gene: 6. The CDR3 contains 14 residues. This CDR3 is CASSADRVFEKLFF. CDR3 bases: TGTGCCAGCAGTGCGGACAGGGTTTTTGAAAAACTGTTTTTT.

This chain uses TRBV27 with TRBJ1-1; D gene unclear. V lost 3 bases and J lost 5, with 22 bases in between. The CDR3 has 17 amino acids. Germline V CDR1 and CDR2: MNHEY, SMNVEV (reference sequence). The CDR3 DNA sequence: TGTGCCAGCAGTTTTTCCCCTCCCTCAGCGGGCGGGACTGAAGCTTTCTTT. Its translation: CASSFSPPSAGGTEAFF.

V is TRBV7-2 and J is TRBJ2-2, with TRBD1 matching 7 bases. Per the germline V gene, CDR1 is SGHTA and CDR2 is FQGNSA. V trimming: 5 bases; J trimming: 5 bases; junction bases outside the gene matches: 8. The CDR3 is made up of 15 amino acids. Here the CDR3 DNA reads TGTGCCAGCAGCCCCAGACAGGGTGCGACCGGGGAGCTGTTTTTT. This codes for CASSPRQGATGELFF.

The J gene is TRBJ2-7, the V gene TRBV19; a possible D gene is TRBD2 (6 bases). Trimming cost V 1 base and J 4 bases, with 17 bases left between them. The CDR3 totals 16 residues. Germline lookup yields CDR1 LNHDA and CDR2 SQIVND (reference sequence). In DNA form, the CDR3 reads TGTGCCAGTAGTATAGCCCGGGGGAGGTTTATGTACGAGCAGTACTTC. Translated: CASSIARGRFMYEQYF. The full variable domain, in which reference TRBV19 and TRBJ2-7 provide the parts outside the CDR3, is DGGITQSPKYLFRKEGQNVTLSCEQNLNHDAMYWYRQDPGQGLRLIYYSQIVNDFQKGDIAEGYSVSREKKESFPLTVTSAQKNPTAFYLCASSIARGRFMYEQYFGPGTRLTVT.

This chain connects TRBV10-3 to TRBJ2-3; 9 bases fit TRBD2. The ends lost 3 bases at V and 8 bases at J; junction bases unmatched: 15. Germline CDR1 and CDR2: ENHRY and SYGVKD. The CDR3 is 17 amino acids. The CDR3: CAISDPGAGGPSGTQYF. The CDR3 bases are TGTGCCATCAGTGACCCCGGTGCGGGAGGGCCGTCTGGTACGCAGTATTTT.

This sequence joins TRBV5-1 and TRBJ2-7; unclear D gene. CDR1 is SGHRS and CDR2 is YFSETQ in the germline V gene. The ends were cut back, 0 bases at V and 2 bases at J, with 9 bases in the middle. The CDR3 length is 14 residues. CDR3 sequence: CASSLVVQPYEQYF. DNA of the CDR3: TGCGCCAGCAGCTTGGTGGTACAGCCCTACGAGCAGTACTTC.

The chain employs TRBV21-1 and TRBJ2-3; the table gives TRBD2 as D, unverified against the DNA. TRBV21-1 is assigned pseudogene status. The CDR3 consists of 17 residues. The chain's CDR3 is CASSKERSGGSTDTQYF. In DNA, the CDR3 is TGTGCCAGCAGCAAAGAGCGGTCGGGCGGGAGCACAGATACGCAGTATTTT.

V usage is TRBV6-5 and J usage is TRBJ2-7; 9 bases align to TRBD1. Per germline, CDR1 MNHEY and CDR2 SVGAGI. The CDR3 covers 14 residues. The V segment lost 2 bases and the J segment 6 bases; nucleotides outside the gene matches: 5. CDR3: CASSYGGQGAEQYF. As DNA, the CDR3 is TGTGCCAGCAGTTACGGGGGACAGGGTGCCGAGCAGTACTTC.

V and J are TRBV14 and TRBJ2-7, with 7 bases lining up with TRBD2. This CDR3 has 15 residues. V lost 4 bases, J lost 3 bases, and 9 bases stayed unmatched. Germline lookup yields CDR1 SGHDN and CDR2 FVKESK. The CDR3 reads CASSPASGVSYEQYF. The CDR3 DNA follows: TGTGCCAGCAGCCCCGCTAGCGGAGTGAGCTACGAGCAGTACTTC.

The rearrangement joins TRBV7-9 to TRBJ2-1, with 11 bases lining up with TRBD2. This CDR3 region has 14 residues. Losses at the gene ends were 6 bases for V and 9 bases for J; bases not matched to a gene: 7. The germline gives CDR1 SEHNR, CDR2 FQNEAQ (reference sequence). The CDR3 reads CASSLLAGVSEQFF. The CDR3 nucleotides are TGTGCCAGCAGTTTACTAGCGGGAGTCAGTGAGCAGTTCTTC.

The chain joins TRBV5-1 to TRBJ2-6; D perhaps matches TRBD1 (6 bases). Trimming pared 8 bases from V and 0 bases from J, leaving 18 bases between. Germline V gives CDR1 SGHRS, CDR2 YFSETQ. The CDR3 covers 17 residues. The CDR3 DNA is TGCGCCAGTAATCAGGGGAACTACCCCTCTGGGGCCAACGTCCTGACTTTC. Amino acids: CASNQGNYPSGANVLTF.

This chain links TRBV19 with TRBJ2-2; D unresolved. Germline CDR1 is LNHDA and CDR2 is SQIVND (reference sequence). CDR3 size: 16 residues. Trimming took 3 bases from V and 0 from J, leaving 11 bases between them. The CDR3 loop is CASSIPPAANTGELFF. CDR3 bases: TGTGCCAGTAGTATTCCGCCGGCGGCGAACACCGGGGAGCTGTTTTTT.

The chain joins TRBV19 to TRBJ1-4, with D maybe TRBD1 (6 bases). The CDR3 length is 17 residues. The germline V gene encodes CDR1 LNHDA and CDR2 SQIVND (reference sequence). V lost 5 bases to trimming and J lost 0 bases, with 16 bases between them. DNA for the CDR3: TGTGCCAGTAGTGTTGGACAGCTAGGGGCAACTAATGAAAAACTGTTTTTT. Residues: CASSVGQLGATNEKLFF.

J is TRBJ1-4 and V is TRBV7-9; TRBD1 matches at 8 bases. The CDR3 spans 15 residues. CDR1 and CDR2 (germline): SEHNR, FQNEAQ (reference sequence). Trimming cost V 5 bases and J 8 bases; bases outside gene matches: 10. The CDR3 is CASSGSGGIGEKLFF. CDR3 bases: TGTGCCAGCAGCGGATCAGGGGGCATTGGGGAAAAACTGTTTTTT. Full variable domain (rest looked up from reference TRBV7-9 and TRBJ1-4): DTGVSQNPRHKITKRGQNVTFRCDPISEHNRLYWYRQTLGQGPEFLTYFQNEAQLEKSRLLSDRFSAERPKGSFSTLEIQRTEQGDSAMYLCASSGSGGIGEKLFFGSGTQLSVL.

The J gene is TRBJ1-5, the V gene TRBV6-5; the D is unclear. Germline V gene data show CDR1 as MNHEY and CDR2 as SVGAGI. Trimming took off 11 bases at V and 1 base at J, with 12 bases between the two ends. The CDR3 is made up of 13 amino acids. CDR3 DNA: TGTGCCGCAGGTCGGAGGAGCAATCAGCCCCAGCATTTT. Translating it yields CAAGRRSNQPQHF.

V is TRBV2 and J is TRBJ2-7; perhaps TRBD2 as D (6 bases). CDR3 size: 14 residues. V lost 3 bases to trimming and J lost 3 bases, with 12 bases between them. Per the germline V gene, CDR1 is SNHLY and CDR2 is FYNNEI. This CDR3 is CASSDGRIFYEQYF. The CDR3 nucleotides read TGTGCCAGCAGTGACGGGAGAATATTCTACGAGCAGTACTTC.